This T cell receptor (beta chain) was identified in a study of CD8 T cells in Susac syndrome. CD8+ and CD4+ T cells from blood underwent TCR beta sequencing, which was carried out in a high-throughput format. The TEMRA cells underwent FACS enrichment, while the CD8+ and CD4+ T cells underwent negative isolation. In the case of this clonotype: Its antigen is unknown.

Study outcomes and limitations: The study's TCR sequencing and HLA analysis covered a relatively small number of individuals, and the study acknowledged this.

After extraction with the RNeasy kit, about 0.5 to 1 ug of the RNA was reverse transcribed using random hexamers. Multiplex PCR with immunoSEQ amplified the TCR beta CDR3 across 54 Vbeta and 13 Jbeta. A single record per CDR3 protein comes from TCRdb applying MiXCR to the immunoSEQ multiplex PCR reads. The sample lists 300,000 or so distinct CDR3 sequences; about 90% were seen once. The V and J ends lost 4 bases and 0 bases respectively, with 12 bases between them. The CDR3 runs to 16 residues. Germline V gene data show CDR1 as SEHNR and CDR2 as FQNEAQ (reference sequence). The sequenced sample was CD4+ T cells from PBMCs. This rearrangement joins TRBV7-9 to TRBJ2-2; D may be TRBD2 (7 bases). This TCR was sampled from a human donor with multiple sclerosis. The CDR3 sequence: CASSSGGGANTGELFF. The CDR3 nucleotides read TGTGCCAGCAGCTCGGGGGGCGGCGCGAACACCGGGGAGCTGTTTTTT.